The 18 T cell receptor beta chains given below trace back to one sample, sequenced in a study of shared clonotypes between healthy human individuals. Sequencing was performed with immunoSEQ multiplex PCR; in TCRdb, only in-frame clones are kept and a portion is missing. This table has over a million clones, around 76% appearing once. The sample consisted of memory CD4+ T cells sorted from blood. Subset in this sample: CD45RA-negative fraction. The receptors come from a young man in good health.

This clone was seen once. This chain connects TRBV5-5 to TRBJ2-7, with 7 bases fitting TRBD2. The CDR3 has 16 amino acids. Germline assignment: CDR1 SGHKS and CDR2 YYEKEE (reference sequence). Trimming cost V 4 bases and J 0 bases; bases outside gene matches: 10. The CDR3 spells CASSERLAVVSYEQYF. CDR3 DNA: TGTGCCAGCAGCGAAAGACTAGCTGTAGTCTCCTACGAGCAGTACTTC.

V and J are TRBV7-9 and TRBJ1-1, with TRBD1 as a possible D gene (6 bases). V lost 2 bases to trimming and J lost 0 bases, with 10 bases between them. The CDR3 is 15 amino acids. CDR1 and CDR2 (germline): SEHNR, FQNEAQ (reference sequence). As DNA, the CDR3 is TGTGCCAGCAGCTTAACAGGGTCCATGAACACTGAAGCTTTCTTT. Residues: CASSLTGSMNTEAFF.

V is TRBV18 and J is TRBJ2-7; perhaps TRBD1 as D (7 bases). The CDR3 contains 13 residues. CDR1 is KGHSH and CDR2 is LQKENI in the germline V gene. Trimming removed 4 bases from V and 5 bases from J, with 12 bases in between. The CDR3 region has the DNA TGTGCCAGCTCACTGCAGGGGGGCGACGAGCAGTACTTC. Amino acids: CASSLQGGDEQYF.

The sample holds a few counts of this clone. The chain is built from TRBV6-5 and TRBJ1-3, with 7 bases matching TRBD1. Germline V lookup: CDR1 MNHEY, CDR2 SVGAGI. V lost 11 bases to trimming and J lost 2 bases; unmatched junction nucleotides: 6. The CDR3 is 13 amino acids. CDR3 residues: CAATQGTGNTIYF. CDR3 sequence (DNA): TGTGCCGCTACACAGGGGACTGGAAACACCATATATTTT.

The chain links TRBV18 to TRBJ2-5, with D tentatively TRBD1 or TRBD2 (5 bases each). Germline CDR1 reads KGHSH; CDR2 reads LQKENI. The CDR3 runs 13 residues. Trimming pared 6 bases from V and 4 bases from J, leaving 12 bases between. CDR3 DNA: TGTGCCAGCTCGGGAGAAAGGGGAGAGACCCAGTACTTC. It specifies CASSGERGETQYF. The full variable domain, in which reference TRBV18 and TRBJ2-5 provide the parts outside the CDR3, is NAGVMQNPRHLVRRRGQEARLRCSPMKGHSHVYWYRQLPEEGLKFMVYLQKENIIDESGMPKERFSAEFPKEGPSILRIQQVVRGDSAAYFCASSGERGETQYFGPGTRLLVL.

The CDR3, as DNA: TGTGCCAGCAGTTCCCCCGGGACGGGCAATCAGCCCCAGCATTTT. Translated, it gives CASSSPGTGNQPQHF. The rearrangement links TRBV28 to TRBJ1-5; D possibly corresponds to TRBD1 (5 bases). The CDR3 is 15 amino acids. Germline V CDR1 and CDR2: MDHEN, SYDVKM. Trimming removed 4 bases at V and 2 bases at J, with 12 bases between.

The chain couples TRBV10-1 to TRBJ2-3; 9 positions match TRBD2. The CDR3 is 16 amino acids. V lost 5 bases, J lost 1 base, and 7 bases stayed unmatched. The germline V gene encodes CDR1 WNHNN and CDR2 SYGVQD (reference sequence). CDR3 region: CASSPLTSGGTDTQYF. CDR3 sequence (DNA): TGCGCCAGCAGTCCCCTGACTAGCGGAGGCACAGATACGCAGTATTTT.

The V call is TRBV12-5, the J call TRBJ1-5; 8 nucleotides match TRBD1. V gave up 6 bases and J gave up 0 bases; unmatched junction bases: 7. The CDR3 is made up of 16 amino acids. The germline V gene has CDR1 LGHNT and CDR2 FRNRAP. CDR3 nucleotides: TGTGCTAGTGGACAGGGGGGATCCTTTAGCAATCAGCCCCAGCATTTT. It is translated as CASGQGGSFSNQPQHF.

The chain joins TRBV9 to TRBJ1-6; the D gene is possibly TRBD1 (6 bases). Trimming stripped 4 bases from V and 8 bases from J, with 13 bases between. Germline CDR1 is SGDLS and CDR2 is YYNGEE. This CDR3 has 14 amino acids. This CDR3 is CASSSEGGYSPLHF. CDR3 DNA sequence: TGTGCCAGCAGCTCCGAAGGGGGGTATTCACCCCTCCACTTT.

The chain has TRBV5-1 and TRBJ2-2; perhaps TRBD1 as D (6 bases). Trimming pared 4 bases from V and 6 bases from J, leaving 10 bases between. Per the germline V gene, CDR1 is SGHRS and CDR2 is YFSETQ. CDR3 length: 13 residues. CDR3 amino acids: CASSEGVSGELFF. The CDR3 DNA sequence: TGCGCCAGCAGCGAGGGGGTCTCCGGGGAGCTGTTTTTT.

V and J are TRBV7-2 and TRBJ2-7; no clear D gene. The CDR3 covers 14 residues. Germline values: CDR1 SGHTA, CDR2 FQGNSA. The V end was cut by 7 bases, the J end by 2 bases, with 15 bases between. CDR3 amino acids: CASTTSPTTYEQYF. CDR3 coding DNA: TGTGCCAGCACCACCAGCCCTACCACCTACGAGCAGTACTTC.

The V call is TRBV30, the J call TRBJ1-5; 10 positions match TRBD1. The CDR3 consists of 15 residues. V shed 1 base and J 4 bases; nucleotides not matched to a gene: 4. The germline V gene encodes CDR1 GTSNPN and CDR2 SVGIG (reference sequence). The CDR3 DNA sequence: TGTGCCTGGAGTGCCATGGGACAGGGGAATCAGCCCCAGCATTTT. It translates to CAWSAMGQGNQPQHF.

This clone was detected only once. V gene TRBV10-3 combines with J gene TRBJ1-5; D call uncertain. This CDR3 has 13 residues. Trimming removed 4 bases from V and 5 bases from J, with 9 bases in between. The germline gives CDR1 ENHRY, CDR2 SYGVKD. The CDR3 nucleotides are TGTGCCATCAGTGGGTCTGGTGATCAGCCCCAGCATTTT. This encodes CAISGSGDQPQHF.

The chain joins TRBV7-2 to TRBJ2-4; possible D gene TRBD2, 5 bases. Trimming shortened V by 5 bases and J by 0 bases, and 17 bases separated the two germline ends. The germline CDR1 and CDR2 sequences are SGHTA and FQGNSA. CDR3 length: 17 amino acids. CDR3 bases: TGTGCCAGCAGCCCCCAACCCGGGGTGGCAGCCAAAAACATTCAGTACTTC. It specifies CASSPQPGVAAKNIQYF. Drawing the rest from reference TRBV7-2 and TRBJ2-4, the complete variable domain is GAGVSQSPSNKVTEKGKDVELRCDPISGHTALYWYRQSLGQGLEFLIYFQGNSAPDKSGLPSDRFSAERTGGSVSTLTIQRTQQEDSAVYLCASSPQPGVAAKNIQYFGAGTRLSVL.

V is TRBV12-5 and J is TRBJ2-3; 10 nucleotides align to TRBD2. The CDR3 runs 14 residues. V trimming: 6 bases; J trimming: 5 bases; junction bases outside the gene matches: 5. The germline gives CDR1 LGHNT, CDR2 FRNRAP. Here the CDR3 reads CASGVAGGRDTQYF. In DNA form, the CDR3 reads TGTGCTAGTGGAGTAGCGGGGGGACGAGATACGCAGTATTTT. Full variable domain (rest looked up from reference TRBV12-5 and TRBJ2-3): DARVTQTPRHKVTEMGQEVTMRCQPILGHNTVFWYRQTMMQGLELLAYFRNRAPLDDSGMPKDRFSAEMPDATLATLKIQPSEPRDSAVYFCASGVAGGRDTQYFGPGTRLTVL.

J is TRBJ1-1 and V is TRBV2; 9 bases are shared with TRBD1. After removal of 8 bases from V and 7 bases from J, the junction contained 8 bases not matched to a gene. The CDR3 runs to 13 residues. CDR1 and CDR2 from the germline V gene are SNHLY and FYNNEI. CDR3 residues: CASGGQGTGEAFF. As DNA, the CDR3 is TGTGCCAGCGGGGGACAGGGAACTGGTGAAGCTTTCTTT.

CDR3 nucleotide sequence: TGTGCCAGCTCACCTGAAGGCGGGAGGAGGGAGACCCAGTACTTC. Protein sequence: CASSPEGGRRETQYF. The chain is built from TRBV18 and TRBJ2-5, with 8 nucleotides matching TRBD2. Germline CDR1 reads KGHSH; CDR2 reads LQKENI. The length of the CDR3 is 15 residues. After removal of 3 bases from V and 5 bases from J, the junction contained 8 bases not matched to a gene.

The chain uses TRBV29-1 and TRBJ2-6; D not resolved. Trimming stripped 1 base from V and 0 bases from J, with 13 bases between. Per the germline V gene, CDR1 is SQVTM and CDR2 is ANQGSEA. The CDR3 is 17 residues long. For the CDR3, the DNA is TGCAGCGTTGAAGGCCACAGTATCAACTCTGGGGCCAACGTCCTGACTTTC. It codes for CSVEGHSINSGANVLTF.